The T cell receptor (beta chain) under discussion was sequenced for a study of T cells in Graves' hyperthyroidism and ophthalmopathy. Points from the study as a whole: Most clonotypes expanded in the thyroid (above 0.001) were also present in blood.

This clonotype came up many times. Its antigen remains unknown. The source material, RNA transcripts, was used to amplify TCR beta CDR3 regions. TCR CDR3 regions were first amplified by RT-PCR with HTBI primers. TCRdb redid the calling of the multiplex PCR reads with MiXCR, one entry per CDR3 protein. The table has a few hundred thousand distinct CDR3 sequences, more than 20% seen once. Hyperthyroidism was newly diagnosed in patients aged 18 to 65 (duration under 2 months). The PBMCs were taken from roughly 9.3 ml of fresh peripheral blood. CDR3 length: 14 residues. Trimming stripped 11 bases from V and 1 base from J, with 15 bases between.

The sample consisted of blood. The rearrangement joins TRBV12-3 or TRBV12-4 to TRBJ2-4, with D hard to call. This sequence was found in a man aged 18 to 30 with Graves' hyperthyroidism. Here the CDR3 DNA reads TGTGCCTCGTCTTTGTGGCCGGCCAAAAACATTCAGTACTTC. Its translation: CASSLWPAKNIQYF.